These T cell receptor beta chains were read from a single sample in a study of cytomegalovirus exposure and HLA in healthy donors. Clones were read by immunoSEQ multiplex PCR, and TCRdb kept only the in-frame ones, dropping some. The repertoire consists of roughly 120,000 clones, with 60% to 80% occurring once and the leading ten covering over 6.5%. The sequenced sample was PBMCs. These receptors came from a man aged 18-30 years in good health and CMV-seropositive. Each CDR3 is given with its conserved first and last residue.

TRBV5-4,TRBJ2-3,CASSRWGTGVAGDTQYF
TRBV10-3,TRBJ1-5,CAISGGLNQPQHF
TRBV20-1,TRBJ2-5,CSARRATQYF
TRBV28,TRBJ1-1,CASSFRNTEAFF
TRBV5-6,TRBJ2-1,CASSFASGAYNEQFF
TRBV19,TRBJ1-2,CASSSPLGQGSVRYYGYTF
TRBV6-5,TRBJ1-4,CASSRQGGEKLFF
TRBV4-1,TRBJ1-2,CASSPWARDRDFYGYTF
TRBV2,TRBJ2-3,CASRGEGTQYF
TRBV7-3,TRBJ1-6,CASSLGQLNSPLHF
TRBV13,TRBJ2-5,CASSFGGGARETQYF
TRBV11-3,TRBJ2-5,CASSRRSGGEETQYF
TRBV2,TRBJ1-5,CASRESYGTGGTQNQPQHF
TRBV29-1,TRBJ2-3,CSVSGTGGMDTQYF
TRBV10-1,TRBJ2-1,CASSESAGGNEQFF
TRBV28,TRBJ2-1,CASSTNLAGGLYNEQFF
TRBV4-1,TRBJ1-2,CASSPGQINYGYTF
TRBV5-1,TRBJ2-7,CASSFGQGEQYF
TRBV5-1,TRBJ2-5,CASSSGPFWTGQETQYF
TRBV4-1,TRBJ2-5,CASGPISRGGQETQYF
TRBV7-2,TRBJ2-4,CASSLGGIQAKNIQYF
TRBV5-6,TRBJ1-6,CASSPDRGLNSPLHF
TRBV19,TRBJ2-1,CASSMFANEQFF
TRBV28,TRBJ1-1,CASKSAGTWDTEAFF
TRBV29-1,TRBJ1-2,CSVGAARHRAQGYTF
TRBV5-1,TRBJ2-1,CASSSGTSRDNEQFF
TRBV5-4,TRBJ2-7,CASSLLLGGHYEQYF
TRBV5-8,TRBJ2-3,CASSSRGRGLTDTQYF
TRBV28,TRBJ2-5,CASSTRGGETQYF
TRBV5-1,TRBJ1-1,CASSLGGQVLEAFF
TRBV6-1,TRBJ1-3,CASSEWTGLGNTIYF
TRBV5-1,TRBJ1-2,CASSGTGGLDGYTF
TRBV6-1,TRBJ2-7,CASHKGGGIKYEQYF
TRBV4-1,TRBJ2-3,CASSQRGGPSTDTQYF
TRBV7-6,TRBJ2-2,CASTRSREDVNTGELFF
TRBV7-6,TRBJ1-4,CASSLGQGGGLNEKLFF
TRBV9,TRBJ1-2,CASSAQTSTGTGDYGYTF